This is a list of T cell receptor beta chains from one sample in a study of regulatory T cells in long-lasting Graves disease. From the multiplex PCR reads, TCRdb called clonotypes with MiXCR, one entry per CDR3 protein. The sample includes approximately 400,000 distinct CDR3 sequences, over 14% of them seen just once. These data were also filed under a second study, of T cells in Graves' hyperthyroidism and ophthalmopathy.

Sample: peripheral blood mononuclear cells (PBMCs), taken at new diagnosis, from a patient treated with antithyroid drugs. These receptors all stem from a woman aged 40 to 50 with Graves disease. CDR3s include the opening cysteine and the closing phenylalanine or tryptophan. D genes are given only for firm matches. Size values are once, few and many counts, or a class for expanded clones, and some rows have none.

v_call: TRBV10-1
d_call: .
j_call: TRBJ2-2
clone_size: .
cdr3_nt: TGCGCCAGCAGTGACGGTATAAACACCGGGGAGCTGTTTTTT
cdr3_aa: CASSDGINTGELFF

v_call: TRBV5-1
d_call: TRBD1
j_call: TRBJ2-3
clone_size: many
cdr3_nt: TGCGCCAGCGGACTATTGGGACAGGGCACAGATACGCAGTATTTT
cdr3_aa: CASGLLGQGTDTQYF

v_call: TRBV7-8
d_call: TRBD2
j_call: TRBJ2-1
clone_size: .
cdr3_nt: TGTGCCAGCAGCTATCTGACTAGCGTAACCAATGAGCAGTTCTTC
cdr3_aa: CASSYLTSVTNEQFF

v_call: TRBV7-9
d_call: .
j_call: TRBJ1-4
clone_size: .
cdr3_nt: TGTGCCAGCAGCTGGGACATAGATGAAAAACTGTTTTTT
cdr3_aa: CASSWDIDEKLFF

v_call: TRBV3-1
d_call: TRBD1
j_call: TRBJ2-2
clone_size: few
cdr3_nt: TGTGCCAGCAGCCTATTCGGGACAGGGAGAACGAACACCGGGGAGCTGTTTTTT
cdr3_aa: CASSLFGTGRTNTGELFF

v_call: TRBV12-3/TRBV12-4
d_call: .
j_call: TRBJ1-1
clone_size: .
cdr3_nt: TGTGCCAGCAGTTTAACCGGACACTCGAAGGACACTGAAGCTTTCTTT
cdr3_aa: CASSLTGHSKDTEAFF

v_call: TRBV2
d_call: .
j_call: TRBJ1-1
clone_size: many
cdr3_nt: TGTGCCAGCAGTGTGACAGGAACTGAAGCTTTCTTT
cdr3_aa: CASSVTGTEAFF

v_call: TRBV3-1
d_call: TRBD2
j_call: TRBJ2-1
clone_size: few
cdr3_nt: TGTGCCAGCAGCAAACAGCGGGAGTTGTACAATGAGCAGTTCTTC
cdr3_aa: CASSKQRELYNEQFF

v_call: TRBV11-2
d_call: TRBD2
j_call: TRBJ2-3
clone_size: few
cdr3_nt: TGTGCCAGCAGCGCAACTCTAGCGGGAGATGAGGCAGATACGCAGTATTTT
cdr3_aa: CASSATLAGDEADTQYF

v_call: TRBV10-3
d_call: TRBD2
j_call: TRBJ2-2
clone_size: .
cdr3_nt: TGTGCCATCAGTGGGTGGACTAGCGGGAGGCCCACCGGGGAGCTGTTTTTT
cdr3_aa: CAISGWTSGRPTGELFF

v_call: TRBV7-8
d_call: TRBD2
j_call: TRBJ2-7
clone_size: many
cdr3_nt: TGTGCCAGCAGCTCCCTGGGGAGCGGGAGCATCGAGCAGTACTTC
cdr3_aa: CASSSLGSGSIEQYF

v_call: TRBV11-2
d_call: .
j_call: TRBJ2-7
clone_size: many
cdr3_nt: TGTGCCAGCAACCTTAAGACACTTTCCTTCGAGCAGTACTTC
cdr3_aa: CASNLKTLSFEQYF

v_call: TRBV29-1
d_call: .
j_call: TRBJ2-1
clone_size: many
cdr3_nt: TGCAGCGTCCCAGGGGGCAGACCGGGGGGCTACAATGAGCAGTTCTTC
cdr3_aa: CSVPGGRPGGYNEQFF

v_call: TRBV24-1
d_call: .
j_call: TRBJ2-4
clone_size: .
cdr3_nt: TGTGCCACCAGTGAGCCCGGGAGTAGGGACATTCAGTACTTC
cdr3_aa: CATSEPGSRDIQYF

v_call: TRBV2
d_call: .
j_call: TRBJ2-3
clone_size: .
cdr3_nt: TGTGCCAGCAGTCCGGGACACAGCACAGATACGCAGTATTTT
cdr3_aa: CASSPGHSTDTQYF

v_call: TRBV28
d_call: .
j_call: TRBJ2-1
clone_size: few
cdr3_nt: TGTGCCAGCAGGAGCACAGGGTTGGTTTACAATGACCAGTTCTTC
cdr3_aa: CASRSTGLVYNDQFF

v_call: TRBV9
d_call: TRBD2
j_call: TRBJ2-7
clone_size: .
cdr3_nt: TGTGCCAGCAGCGGTAGCGGGAGTTTATCCGAGCAGTACTTC
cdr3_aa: CASSGSGSLSEQYF

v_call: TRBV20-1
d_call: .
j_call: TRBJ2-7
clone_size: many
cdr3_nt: TGCAGTGCTTACCGAGCCGTGGGGGAGCAGTACTTC
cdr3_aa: CSAYRAVGEQYF

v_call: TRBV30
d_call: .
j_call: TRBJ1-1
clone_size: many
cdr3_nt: TGTGCCTGGAGTGGCACGGATTTGAAGGCTTTCTTT
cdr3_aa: CAWSGTDLKAFF

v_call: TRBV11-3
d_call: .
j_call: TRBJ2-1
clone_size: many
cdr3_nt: TGTGCCAGCAGCTTAGGGTTACGGGACACCGACAATGAGCAGTTCTTC
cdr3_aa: CASSLGLRDTDNEQFF

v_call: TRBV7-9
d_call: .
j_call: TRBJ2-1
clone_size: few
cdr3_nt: TGTGCCAGCAGCCCGAATGAGCGCAATGAGCAGTTCTTC
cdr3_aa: CASSPNERNEQFF

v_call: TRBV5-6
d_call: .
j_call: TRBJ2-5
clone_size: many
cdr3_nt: TGTGCCAGCAGCACGAACCTTGGACAAGCACAAGAGACCCAGTACTTC
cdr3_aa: CASSTNLGQAQETQYF

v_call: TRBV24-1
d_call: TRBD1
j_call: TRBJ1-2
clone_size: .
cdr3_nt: TGTGCCACCAGTGATTTTCCAGGGGGCAATGGCTACACCTTC
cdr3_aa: CATSDFPGGNGYTF